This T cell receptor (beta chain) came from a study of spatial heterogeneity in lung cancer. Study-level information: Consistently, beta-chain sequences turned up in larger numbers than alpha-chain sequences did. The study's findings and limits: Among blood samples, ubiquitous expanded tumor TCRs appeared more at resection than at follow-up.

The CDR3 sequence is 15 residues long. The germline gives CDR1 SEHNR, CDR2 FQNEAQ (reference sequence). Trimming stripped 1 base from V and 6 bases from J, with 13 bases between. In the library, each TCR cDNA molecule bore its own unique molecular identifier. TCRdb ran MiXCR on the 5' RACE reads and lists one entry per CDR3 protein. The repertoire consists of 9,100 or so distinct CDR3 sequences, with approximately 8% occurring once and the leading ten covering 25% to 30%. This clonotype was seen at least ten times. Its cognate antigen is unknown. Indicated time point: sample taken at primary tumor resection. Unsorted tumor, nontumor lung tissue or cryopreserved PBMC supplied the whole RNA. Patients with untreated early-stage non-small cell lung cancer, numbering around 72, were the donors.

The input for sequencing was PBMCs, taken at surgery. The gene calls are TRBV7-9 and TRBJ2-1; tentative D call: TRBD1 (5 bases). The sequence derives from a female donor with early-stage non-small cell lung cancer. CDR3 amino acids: CASSLVGQTLNEQFF. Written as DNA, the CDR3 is TGTGCCAGCAGCTTAGTTGGACAAACGCTCAATGAGCAGTTCTTC.